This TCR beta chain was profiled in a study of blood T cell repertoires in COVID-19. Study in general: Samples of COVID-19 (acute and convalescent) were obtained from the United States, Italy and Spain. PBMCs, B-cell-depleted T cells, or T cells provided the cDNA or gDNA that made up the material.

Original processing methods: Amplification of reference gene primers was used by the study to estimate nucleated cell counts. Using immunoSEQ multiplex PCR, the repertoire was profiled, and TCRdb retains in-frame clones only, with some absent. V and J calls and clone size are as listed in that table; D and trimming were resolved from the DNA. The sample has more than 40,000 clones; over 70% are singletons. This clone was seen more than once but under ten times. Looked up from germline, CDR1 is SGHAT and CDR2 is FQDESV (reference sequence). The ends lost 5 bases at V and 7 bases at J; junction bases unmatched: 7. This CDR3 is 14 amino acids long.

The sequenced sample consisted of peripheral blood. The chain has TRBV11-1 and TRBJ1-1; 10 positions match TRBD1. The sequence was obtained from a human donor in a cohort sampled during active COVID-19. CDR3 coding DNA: TGTGCCAGCAGCCCGGGACAGGGGACGGATGAAGCTTTCTTT. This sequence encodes CASSPGQGTDEAFF. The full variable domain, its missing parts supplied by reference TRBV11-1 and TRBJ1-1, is EAEVAQSPRYKITEKSQAVAFWCDPISGHATLYWYRQILGQGPELLVQFQDESVVDDSQLPKDRFSAERLKGVDSTLKIQPAELGDSAMYLCASSPGQGTDEAFFGQGTRLTVV.